A single T cell receptor (beta chain) is shown here with its context. What it binds is unknown. The entry originates in a study of T cell responses to AZD1222 COVID-19 vaccine. General study findings and limits: The donors showed a predominance of white British ancestry and of females, with possible underestimation of clonal diversity.

Profiled with immunoSEQ multiplex PCR; TCRdb holds only in-frame clones, not every one. The repertoire holds about 180,000 clones, with nearly 95% as singletons. The source was peripheral blood, collected 28 days after the second AZD1222 dose. The sequence came from an adult who received the AZD1222 COVID-19 vaccine.

The CDR3 reads CAWSHQGSRGYTF. The DNA of the CDR3 is TGTGCCTGGAGTCACCAGGGTTCGCGGGGCTACACCTTC. The rearrangement joins TRBV30 to TRBJ1-2; a possible D gene is TRBD1 (5 bases). V dropped 2 bases and J dropped 8 bases, with 15 bases sitting between them. Looked up from germline, CDR1 is GTSNPN and CDR2 is SVGIG (reference sequence). The CDR3 has 13 amino acids.